The text below deals with one TCR beta chain. This CDR3 region has 17 residues. Germline CDR1 is SEHNR and CDR2 is FQNEAQ (reference sequence). The J segment lost 1 base and the V segment lost 5 bases, leaving 12 bases of the junction unmatched. The data are from a study of blood T cells in healthy people across ages. PCR was performed a second time for about 7 to 11 cycles using a sample-barcoded 5' primer and a J-beta primer mix. Every molecule of cDNA carried a tag from a template-switch adaptor with 12 random nucleotides. In TCRdb, the 5' RACE reads were re-called with MiXCR into one record per CDR3 protein. The data show about 1.8 million distinct CDR3 sequences, with around half seen just once and roughly 2.1% held by the top ten.

The sequenced sample was blood. The clonotype comes from a woman aged 40 to 49 in good health. This sequence joins TRBV7-9 and TRBJ2-5; 8 nucleotides agree with TRBD2. The CDR3 region is CASSLGRAGVVQETQYF. The CDR3 coding sequence is TGTGCCAGCAGCCTTGGGAGAGCGGGGGTGGTCCAAGAGACCCAGTACTTC.